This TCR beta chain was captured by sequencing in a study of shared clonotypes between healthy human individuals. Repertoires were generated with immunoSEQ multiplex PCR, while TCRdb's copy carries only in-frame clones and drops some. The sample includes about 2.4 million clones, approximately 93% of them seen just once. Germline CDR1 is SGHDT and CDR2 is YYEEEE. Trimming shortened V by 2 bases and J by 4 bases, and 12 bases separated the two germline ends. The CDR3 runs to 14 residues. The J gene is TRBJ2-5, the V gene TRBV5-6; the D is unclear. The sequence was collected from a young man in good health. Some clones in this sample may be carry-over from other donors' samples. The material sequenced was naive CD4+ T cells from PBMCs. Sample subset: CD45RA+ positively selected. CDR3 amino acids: CASSFLGSGETQYF. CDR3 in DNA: TGTGCCAGCAGCTTTTTAGGGTCAGGAGAGACCCAGTACTTC.